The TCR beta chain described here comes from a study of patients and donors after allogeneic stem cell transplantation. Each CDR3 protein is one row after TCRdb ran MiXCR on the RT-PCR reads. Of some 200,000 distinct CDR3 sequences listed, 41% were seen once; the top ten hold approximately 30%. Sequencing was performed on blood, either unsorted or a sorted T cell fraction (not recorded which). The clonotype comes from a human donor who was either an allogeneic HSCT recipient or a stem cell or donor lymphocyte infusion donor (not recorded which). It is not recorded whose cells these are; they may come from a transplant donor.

The CDR3 DNA sequence: TGTGCCAGCAGCCCGGGAGCCTACACAGATACGCAGTATTTT. It codes for CASSPGAYTDTQYF. The chain employs TRBV7-2 and TRBJ2-3, with D perhaps TRBD2 (6 bases). V shed 5 bases and J shed 2 bases, with 11 bases lying between them. This CDR3 has 14 amino acids. The V gene's germline CDR1 is SGHTA and CDR2 FQGNSA.